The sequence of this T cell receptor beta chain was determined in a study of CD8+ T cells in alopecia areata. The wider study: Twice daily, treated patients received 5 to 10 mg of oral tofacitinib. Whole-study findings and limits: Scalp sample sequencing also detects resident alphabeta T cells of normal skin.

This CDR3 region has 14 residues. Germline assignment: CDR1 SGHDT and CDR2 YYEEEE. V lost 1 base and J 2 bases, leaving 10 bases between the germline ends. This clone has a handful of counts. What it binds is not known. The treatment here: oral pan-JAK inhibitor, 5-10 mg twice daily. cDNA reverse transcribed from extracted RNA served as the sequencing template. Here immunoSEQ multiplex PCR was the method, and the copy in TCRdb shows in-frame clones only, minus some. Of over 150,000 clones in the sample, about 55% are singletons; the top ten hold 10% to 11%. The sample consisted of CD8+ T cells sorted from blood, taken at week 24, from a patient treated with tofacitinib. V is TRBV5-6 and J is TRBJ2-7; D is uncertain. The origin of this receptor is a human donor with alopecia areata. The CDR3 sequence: CASSLSAVTYEQYF. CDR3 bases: TGTGCCAGCAGCTTGAGTGCGGTAACCTACGAGCAGTACTTC.